This T cell receptor beta chain originates from a study of cytomegalovirus exposure and HLA in healthy donors. Though probably carrying unrecorded immune exposures, donors were nominally healthy at sampling. PCR amplification relied on 60 Vbeta primers (plus 13 Jbeta primers). Clones were read by immunoSEQ multiplex PCR, and TCRdb kept only the in-frame ones, dropping some. The table lists roughly 80,000 clones, under 70% of them singletons. The germline gives CDR1 SEHNR, CDR2 FQNEAQ (reference sequence). Trimming cost V 5 bases and J 5 bases; bases outside gene matches: 6. The CDR3 runs to 15 residues. Whole-study findings and limits: It was confirmed in vitro that three of the CMV-associated chains were specific for CMV antigens. A later analysis linked a missense variant in DCLRE1C to the trimming of TCR beta V and J genes.

This clone was picked up a small number of times. As yet, its antigen is unknown. This clonotype originated in a woman aged 45-60 years in good health and CMV-seropositive. The material sequenced was PBMCs. The chain carries TRBV7-9 and TRBJ2-2, with 9 positions matching TRBD1. The CDR3 spells CASSLTGGRTGELFF. The CDR3 coding sequence is TGTGCCAGCAGCCTGACAGGGGGTAGAACCGGGGAGCTGTTTTTT.